This T cell receptor (beta chain) comes out of a study of patients and donors after allogeneic stem cell transplantation. This clonotype was recorded many times. TCRdb reanalysed the RT-PCR reads using MiXCR and keeps one entry per CDR3 protein. Altogether about 87,000 distinct CDR3 sequences are present, approximately 5.2% being singletons, with the ten largest covering approximately 2.5%. CDR3 size: 13 residues. The germline gives CDR1 LNHDA, CDR2 SQIVND (reference sequence). V was pared by 0 bases and J by 6 bases, with 2 bases of the junction left unmatched. Source material: blood, either unsorted or a sorted T cell fraction (not recorded which). The gene calls are TRBV19 and TRBJ2-7; 7 bases match TRBD2. The TCR originated in a human donor who was either an allogeneic HSCT recipient or a stem cell or donor lymphocyte infusion donor (not recorded which). It is not recorded whose cells these are; they may come from a transplant donor. CDR3 DNA sequence: TGTGCCAGTAGTATAGAGGGAGGGGCCGAGCAGTACTTC. It specifies CASSIEGGAEQYF.